These 18 T cell receptor beta chains were all obtained from the same sample, sequenced in a study of Ad26.COV2.S vaccination and SARS-CoV-2 variants (dated by TCRdb to about 2021). Library preparation was by the immunoSEQ multiplex PCR assay. TCRdb carries this immuneACCESS record with in-frame sequences only. Its versions omit some clonotypes, under half of them owing to an unresolved V gene in the studies checked, with the rest unexplained. Here the sample has 430,000 or so clones; 89% occur a single time. Approximately 2.5% of the sample belongs to the ten largest clones. The treatment or condition label, as the study defines it: 15 to 20 received Ad26.COV2.S at low or high dose, single or two shots; 5 received placebo; per-sample allocation not given. Repertoires of vaccine and placebo recipients were sequenced from samples taken on day 63 after the first injection. Sequencing was performed on peripheral blood, taken in a trial of Ad26.COV2.S vaccine versus placebo. These receptors were collected from a person between 18 and 65 years old who received the Ad26.COV2.S COVID-19 vaccine or a placebo.

The chain employs TRBV11-2 and TRBJ1-1; D gene ambiguous. Germline lookup yields CDR1 SGHAT and CDR2 FQNNGV. The CDR3 consists of 14 residues. Trimming shortened V by 0 bases and J by 4 bases, and 9 bases separated the two germline ends. The CDR3 region has the DNA TGTGCCAGCAGCTTAGAGGGAGAAGCCACTGAAGCTTTCTTT. This gives the protein CASSLEGEATEAFF. Full variable domain (missing parts from reference TRBV11-2 and TRBJ1-1): EAGVAQSPRYKIIEKRQSVAFWCNPISGHATLYWYQQILGQGPKLLIQFQNNGVVDDSQLPKDRFSAERLKGVDSTLKIQPAKLEDSAVYLCASSLEGEATEAFFGQGTRLTVV.

The chain couples TRBV2 to TRBJ2-7, with D uncertain. V was cut by 7 bases and J by 3 bases, with 16 bases left in between. This CDR3 spans 14 amino acids. Germline CDR1 reads SNHLY; CDR2 reads FYNNEI. The CDR3, as DNA: TGTGCCAGCACCGACCCTTCTCGGTTCTACGAGCAGTACTTC. Translation: CASTDPSRFYEQYF.

This sequence joins TRBV28 and TRBJ1-5, with 7 bases matching TRBD1. The CDR3 runs 11 residues. V shed 5 bases, J shed 14 bases, and the junction held 6 bases outside the gene matches. Looked up from germline, CDR1 is MDHEN and CDR2 is SYDVKM. Here the CDR3 reads CASSRTGEEHF. The CDR3 DNA reads as TGTGCCAGCAGTCGAACAGGGGAAGAGCATTTT.

The chain combines TRBV11-3 with TRBJ2-1, with 8 nucleotides matching TRBD2. Unmatched junction bases numbered 1, after V lost 4 bases and J lost 2 bases. The CDR3 is 14 amino acids. Germline V gene data show CDR1 as SGHNT and CDR2 as YENEEA. In DNA form, the CDR3 reads TGTGCCAGCAGCTGGGGACTAGCCTACAATGAGCAGTTCTTC. Translation gives CASSWGLAYNEQFF.

The rearrangement links TRBV28 to TRBJ1-1, with D uncertain. The CDR3 sequence is 15 residues long. Trimming removed 7 bases at V and 5 bases at J, with 20 bases between. Germline V gene sequence: CDR1 MDHEN, CDR2 SYDVKM. CDR3: CASNEPSRGRTEAFF. Written as DNA, the CDR3 is TGTGCCAGCAATGAACCGTCCAGAGGGAGGACTGAAGCTTTCTTT.

V is TRBV4-3 and J is TRBJ2-1; 12 bases are a match to TRBD2. J gave up 2 bases and V 1 base, and 3 bases lay outside the gene matches. The CDR3 is made up of 17 amino acids. CDR1 is LGHNA and CDR2 is YSLEER in the germline V gene. The CDR3: CASSQVLAGGPYNEQFF. As DNA, the CDR3 is TGCGCCAGCAGCCAAGTCCTAGCGGGAGGGCCCTACAATGAGCAGTTCTTC.

CDR3 residues: CASSVADGFRTGNTIYF. CDR3 bases: TGTGCCAGCAGCGTGGCCGACGGATTTAGAACTGGAAACACCATATATTTT. The V and J genes are TRBV9 and TRBJ1-3; the D is unclear. The CDR3 runs to 17 residues. V dropped 2 bases and J dropped 2 bases, with 17 bases sitting between them. CDR1 and CDR2 from the germline V gene are SGDLS and YYNGEE.

CDR3 residues: CASSPRQWPIEAFF. DNA for the CDR3: TGTGCCAGCAGCCCCCGACAGTGGCCTATTGAAGCTTTCTTT. The chain joins TRBV7-2 to TRBJ1-1, with D possibly matching TRBD1 (5 bases). There are 14 residues in the CDR3. The ends were cut back, 5 bases at V and 7 bases at J, with 17 bases in the middle. Per germline, CDR1 SGHTA and CDR2 FQGNSA. Full variable domain (missing parts from reference TRBV7-2 and TRBJ1-1): GAGVSQSPSNKVTEKGKDVELRCDPISGHTALYWYRQSLGQGLEFLIYFQGNSAPDKSGLPSDRFSAERTGGSVSTLTIQRTQQEDSAVYLCASSPRQWPIEAFFGQGTRLTVV.

This clone occurred once. The chain recombines TRBV5-1 with TRBJ1-4, with 7 bases that match TRBD1. J lost 7 bases, V lost 1 base, and 4 bases had no gene match. The germline CDR1 and CDR2 sequences are SGHRS and YFSETQ. The CDR3 runs to 14 residues. CDR3 nucleotide sequence: TGCGCCAGCAGCTTGAACAGGGGTGCTGAAAAACTGTTTTTT. It specifies CASSLNRGAEKLFF.

The chain has TRBV4-3 and TRBJ2-7; D might be TRBD1 (6 bases). V lost 1 base, J lost 3 bases, and 16 bases lay in between. This CDR3 comprises 16 residues. From germline, CDR1 is LGHNA and CDR2 YSLEER. The CDR3, as DNA: TGCGCCAGCAGCCAAGTAACCGGGACATACAACTACGAGCAGTACTTC. Translated: CASSQVTGTYNYEQYF.

The rearrangement uses TRBV6-2 or TRBV6-3 and TRBJ2-7, with 12 bases that match TRBD1. Germline CDR1 is MNHEY and CDR2 is SVGEGT. The CDR3 totals 17 residues. With V trimmed by 6 bases and J by 1 base, 10 bases remained unmatched. The CDR3 region is CASSDRPGQGASYEQYF. CDR3 DNA: TGTGCCAGCAGCGACCGGCCGGGACAGGGGGCATCCTACGAGCAGTACTTC.

V and J are TRBV30 and TRBJ1-5, with D hard to call. The V end was cut by 5 bases, the J end by 4 bases, with 12 bases between. Germline CDR1 is GTSNPN and CDR2 is SVGIG (reference sequence). This CDR3 comprises 13 residues. The CDR3 is CAWDKGSNQPQHF. The CDR3 region has the DNA TGTGCCTGGGATAAGGGTAGTAATCAGCCCCAGCATTTT.

This clone has a single count. The chain recombines TRBV28 with TRBJ1-5, with D perhaps matching TRBD1 (6 bases). The germline V and J ends were trimmed by 3 bases and 7 bases, with 13 bases remaining between them. Looked up from germline, CDR1 is MDHEN and CDR2 is SYDVKM. The CDR3 extends over 14 amino acids. CDR3 amino acids: CASSFLGGWQPQHF. In DNA form, the CDR3 reads TGTGCCAGCAGTTTCCTCGGGGGCTGGCAGCCCCAGCATTTT.

This rearrangement joins TRBV7-2 to TRBJ2-5, with 12 nucleotides matching TRBD2. Germline V CDR1 and CDR2: SGHTA, FQGNSA. This CDR3 has 16 amino acids. V was clipped by 5 bases and J by 5 bases; unmatched bases: 9. The chain's CDR3 is CASSAVLAGGGETQYF. The CDR3 DNA is TGTGCCAGCAGCGCAGTACTAGCGGGGGGTGGGGAGACCCAGTACTTC.

This clone has only one observation. The rearrangement uses TRBV7-2 and TRBJ2-5; D remains ambiguous. Trimming cost V 1 base and J 6 bases, with 12 bases left between them. Germline CDR1 and CDR2: SGHTA and FQGNSA. This CDR3 spans 14 amino acids. The chain's CDR3 is CASSLGGNAQTQYF. The DNA for the CDR3 is TGTGCCAGCAGCTTAGGAGGCAATGCGCAGACCCAGTACTTC. Full variable domain (rest looked up from reference TRBV7-2 and TRBJ2-5): GAGVSQSPSNKVTEKGKDVELRCDPISGHTALYWYRQSLGQGLEFLIYFQGNSAPDKSGLPSDRFSAERTGGSVSTLTIQRTQQEDSAVYLCASSLGGNAQTQYFGPGTRLLVL.

The chain is built from TRBV2 and TRBJ1-5, with D perhaps matching TRBD1 (5 bases). This CDR3 region has 15 residues. V dropped 3 bases and J dropped 7 bases, with 16 bases sitting between them. Germline V gives CDR1 SNHLY, CDR2 FYNNEI. CDR3 DNA sequence: TGTGCCAGCAGTGATCGCAGGGCCGACGGACAGCCCCAGCATTTT. Protein: CASSDRRADGQPQHF. Filled out from reference TRBV2 and TRBJ1-5, the complete variable domain reads EPEVTQTPSHQVTQMGQEVILRCVPISNHLYFYWYRQILGQKVEFLVSFYNNEISEKSEIFDDQFSVERPDGSNFTLKIRSTKLEDSAMYFCASSDRRADGQPQHFGDGTRLSIL.

The V call is TRBV7-2, the J call TRBJ2-7; 9 nucleotides match TRBD2. Germline lookup yields CDR1 SGHTA and CDR2 FQGNSA. The CDR3 has 14 residues. Trimming took 2 bases from V and 2 from J; bases not matched to a gene: 1. CDR3 protein: CASSLSGGTYEQYV. Here the CDR3 DNA reads TGTGCCAGCAGCTTAAGCGGGGGGACCTACGAGCAGTACGTC.

This clone was counted only a few times. This sequence joins TRBV19 and TRBJ2-3, with 9 bases that match TRBD1. Trimming removed 8 bases from V and 1 base from J; junction bases left unmatched: 4. The germline CDR1 and CDR2 sequences are LNHDA and SQIVND (reference sequence). The CDR3 totals 14 residues. The chain's CDR3 is CASGDRAGTDTQYF. In nucleotides, the CDR3 is TGTGCCAGTGGGGACAGGGCTGGCACAGATACGCAGTATTTT.